The 17 T cell receptor beta chains below were found in one sample sequenced in a study of T cell responses to AZD1222 COVID-19 vaccine (dated by TCRdb to about 2021). The time point label of this sample denotes: baseline before first vaccination. The protocol used for the library was the immunoSEQ multiplex PCR assay. The clones in this table, taken by TCRdb from immuneACCESS, are in-frame only. Not every clone is retained; where verified, under half of the shortfall comes from an unresolved V gene, and the cause of the rest is unknown. The sample table holds roughly 53,000 clones, of which less than 85% were seen once. 25% to 30% of the sample comes from the top ten. Sequenced here: peripheral blood, sampled on day 0 of AZD1222 vaccination. These receptors all come from an adult in good health.

The chain combines TRBV7-9 with TRBJ2-7, with a weak D call TRBD1 (6 bases). The ends were cut back, 1 base at V and 2 bases at J, with 12 bases in the middle. The V gene's germline CDR1 is SEHNR and CDR2 FQNEAQ (reference sequence). This CDR3 spans 15 amino acids. The CDR3 DNA reads as TGTGCCAGCAGCTTAGTTCGGGACACCCCCTACGAGCAGTACTTC. Encoded protein: CASSLVRDTPYEQYF. Full variable domain (outside the CDR3, taken from reference TRBV7-9 and TRBJ2-7): DTGVSQNPRHKITKRGQNVTFRCDPISEHNRLYWYRQTLGQGPEFLTYFQNEAQLEKSRLLSDRFSAERPKGSFSTLEIQRTEQGDSAMYLCASSLVRDTPYEQYFGPGTRLTVT.

The J gene is TRBJ2-1, the V gene TRBV27; 11 nucleotides match TRBD2. The germline V gene has CDR1 MNHEY and CDR2 SMNVEV (reference sequence). The CDR3 length is 16 residues. V trimming: 4 bases; J trimming: 6 bases; junction bases outside the gene matches: 8. CDR3 amino acids: CASSSASGLAGNEQFF. The CDR3 bases are TGTGCCAGCAGTTCCGCCTCCGGACTAGCGGGCAATGAGCAGTTCTTC.

The table lists this clone with a few counts. This rearrangement joins TRBV7-2 to TRBJ2-7; 13 positions match TRBD2. With 5 bases clipped from V and 7 bases from J, the junction kept 17 bases outside the gene matches. Germline CDR1 and CDR2: SGHTA and FQGNSA. The CDR3 length is 18 residues. The CDR3 nucleotides read TGTGCCAGCAGCCGTCAGTTAGTAGGTAAGGGACTAGCGGGGGAGCAGTACTTC. This encodes CASSRQLVGKGLAGEQYF.

This clone was seen only once. J is TRBJ2-2 and V is TRBV19, with D perhaps matching TRBD1 or TRBD2 (5 bases each). Trimming cost V 5 bases and J 5 bases, with 15 bases left between them. CDR1 LNHDA and CDR2 SQIVND come from the germline V gene (reference sequence). This CDR3 has 15 residues. The CDR3 protein is CASSPPGPPTGELFF. The CDR3 DNA is TGTGCCAGTAGTCCCCCGGGGCCACCGACCGGGGAGCTGTTTTTT. Full variable domain (rest looked up from reference TRBV19 and TRBJ2-2): DGGITQSPKYLFRKEGQNVTLSCEQNLNHDAMYWYRQDPGQGLRLIYYSQIVNDFQKGDIAEGYSVSREKKESFPLTVTSAQKNPTAFYLCASSPPGPPTGELFFGEGSRLTVL.

The rearrangement joins TRBV11-2 to TRBJ2-5; 8 bases map to TRBD1. Germline V gives CDR1 SGHAT, CDR2 FQNNGV. The CDR3 runs to 15 residues. Trimming removed 0 bases from V and 7 bases from J; junction bases left unmatched: 7. Written as DNA, the CDR3 is TGTGCCAGCAGCTTAGATCCCGGGACAGGCGGGACCCAGTACTTC. The encoded protein is CASSLDPGTGGTQYF.

The chain is built from TRBV7-2 and TRBJ1-5; D is undetermined. Between the trimmed V and J ends, which lost 1 base and 2 bases, there was a span of 6 bases. Germline-derived CDR1 and CDR2 are SGHTA and FQGNSA. The CDR3 sequence is 14 residues long. Here the CDR3 reads CASSLGRGNQPQHF. DNA of the CDR3: TGTGCCAGCAGCTTAGGCCGGGGCAATCAGCCCCAGCATTTT.

The V gene is TRBV6-5, the J gene TRBJ2-3; the D gene is possibly TRBD1 (6 bases). The germline gives CDR1 MNHEY, CDR2 SVGAGI. V lost 8 bases to trimming and J lost 0 bases, with 9 bases between them. The CDR3 extends over 13 amino acids. The CDR3 here is CASRTVSTDTQYF. CDR3 DNA: TGTGCCAGCCGGACAGTTAGCACAGATACGCAGTATTTT.

J is TRBJ2-1 and V is TRBV19; tentative D call: TRBD1 (6 bases). V was shortened by 1 base and J by 10 bases, with 14 bases between the two germline ends. Germline V lookup: CDR1 LNHDA, CDR2 SQIVND (reference sequence). The CDR3 is made up of 14 amino acids. The CDR3 sequence: CASSIGLQGREQFF. The CDR3, as DNA: TGTGCCAGTAGTATAGGTCTACAGGGAAGGGAGCAGTTCTTC. Complete variable domain (other parts from reference TRBV19 and TRBJ2-1): DGGITQSPKYLFRKEGQNVTLSCEQNLNHDAMYWYRQDPGQGLRLIYYSQIVNDFQKGDIAEGYSVSREKKESFPLTVTSAQKNPTAFYLCASSIGLQGREQFFGPGTRLTVL.

This rearrangement joins TRBV19 to TRBJ2-7, with 11 bases identical to TRBD2. CDR1 LNHDA and CDR2 SQIVND come from the germline V gene (reference sequence). The CDR3 is 16 amino acids. The V gene end was trimmed by 5 bases and the J gene end by 2 bases; junction bases not matched to a gene: 8. The CDR3 here is CASSPPGLAETYEQYF. As DNA, the CDR3 is TGTGCCAGTAGTCCACCGGGACTAGCGGAAACCTACGAGCAGTACTTC.

The J gene is TRBJ2-1, the V gene TRBV7-2; TRBD2 agrees at 9 bases. Germline V gene lookup returns CDR1 SGHTA and CDR2 FQGNSA. V lost 2 bases to trimming and J lost 5 bases; unmatched junction nucleotides: 4. The CDR3 is 15 residues long. CDR3 sequence (DNA): TGTGCCAGCAGCTTATCTAGCGGGAATAACAATGAGCAGTTCTTC. Translated: CASSLSSGNNNEQFF.

About this clone: This specimen includes other DNA sequences encoding the same CDR3. The chain joins TRBV10-3 to TRBJ2-1; 10 bases line up with TRBD2. After removal of 4 bases from V and 0 bases from J, the junction contained 0 bases not matched to a gene. The CDR3 sequence is 15 residues long. CDR1 is ENHRY and CDR2 is SYGVKD in the germline V gene. CDR3 DNA: TGTGCCATCAGTGCTAGCGGGAGCTCCTACAATGAGCAGTTCTTC. Translated, it gives CAISASGSSYNEQFF.

This chain joins TRBV6-5 and TRBJ2-1; D might be TRBD2 (6 bases). CDR3 length equals 14 residues. The germline gives CDR1 MNHEY, CDR2 SVGAGI. Trimming stripped 8 bases from V and 4 bases from J, with 15 bases between. CDR3 DNA sequence: TGTGCCAGCGTCGAGGGAGGAAGTTACAATGAGCAGTTCTTC. The encoded protein is CASVEGGSYNEQFF.

Only a few counts were recorded for this clone. The rearrangement uses TRBV6-5 and TRBJ1-5; D perhaps matches TRBD1 (6 bases). Germline CDR1 is MNHEY and CDR2 is SVGAGI. The CDR3 runs 14 residues. Between the trimmed V and J ends, which lost 6 bases and 0 bases, there was a span of 9 bases. The CDR3, as DNA: TGTGCCAGCAGAAAGGACAGTAGCAATCAGCCCCAGCATTTT. Protein sequence: CASRKDSSNQPQHF.

The chain employs TRBV7-2 and TRBJ1-1; no clear D. The V gene lost 2 bases and the J gene lost 10 bases, with 8 bases spanning the gap. Germline V gene data show CDR1 as SGHTA and CDR2 as FQGNSA. The CDR3 spans 11 residues. The CDR3 here is CASSLNFGAFF. For the CDR3, the DNA is TGTGCCAGCAGCTTAAACTTCGGAGCTTTCTTT.

The rearrangement uses TRBV5-1 and TRBJ1-3; D gene uncertain. V was cut by 2 bases and J by 3 bases, with 3 bases left in between. Per the germline V gene, CDR1 is SGHRS and CDR2 is YFSETQ. The CDR3 extends over 12 amino acids. As DNA, the CDR3 is TGCGCCAGCAGCTTCGGTGGAAACACCATATATTTT. Translating it yields CASSFGGNTIYF.

The CDR3 sequence: CASSQGLEQGRPEAFF. For the CDR3, the DNA is TGCGCCAGCAGCCAAGGCTTAGAACAGGGGCGACCTGAAGCTTTCTTT. The chain links TRBV4-1 to TRBJ1-1; 7 bases line up with TRBD1. Per germline, CDR1 MGHRA and CDR2 YSYEKL. V was pared by 1 base and J by 6 bases, with 11 bases of the junction left unmatched. The CDR3 length is 16 residues.

V and J are TRBV3-1 (or the pseudogene TRBV3-2) and TRBJ2-1, with D perhaps matching TRBD1 (6 bases). The germline gives CDR1 LGHDT, CDR2 YNNKEL (reference sequence). The length of the CDR3 is 16 residues. The germline V and J ends were trimmed by 2 bases and 0 bases, with 11 bases remaining between them. DNA for the CDR3: TGTGCCAGCAGCCAATGGGACACGAGCTCCTACAATGAGCAGTTCTTC. Amino acids: CASSQWDTSSYNEQFF.